This T cell receptor beta chain was identified during a study of beta chain features in type 1 diabetes. Isolated RNA was reverse transcribed in full, so expressed TCRB transcripts were sequenced. Repertoires were generated with immunoSEQ multiplex PCR, while TCRdb's copy carries only in-frame clones and drops some. The top ten clones hold approximately 0.099% of a sample with fewer than 650,000 clones, about 14% of them seen once. Trimming cost V 0 bases and J 0 bases, with 7 bases left between them. CDR1 and CDR2 from the germline V gene are SGHNT and YYREEE (reference sequence). The CDR3 has 16 residues. About this clone itself: The identical CDR3 is also encoded by other nucleotide sequences in the sample.

The V gene is TRBV5-4, the J gene TRBJ2-6; D is possibly TRBD1 or TRBD2 (5 bases each). The TCR sequence derives from a man aged 18 to 29 in good health. The material sequenced was naive CD4+ T cells from blood. CDR3 DNA: TGTGCCAGCAGCTTGGATGGGGGCTCTGGGGCCAACGTCCTGACTTTC. Its protein is CASSLDGGSGANVLTF.